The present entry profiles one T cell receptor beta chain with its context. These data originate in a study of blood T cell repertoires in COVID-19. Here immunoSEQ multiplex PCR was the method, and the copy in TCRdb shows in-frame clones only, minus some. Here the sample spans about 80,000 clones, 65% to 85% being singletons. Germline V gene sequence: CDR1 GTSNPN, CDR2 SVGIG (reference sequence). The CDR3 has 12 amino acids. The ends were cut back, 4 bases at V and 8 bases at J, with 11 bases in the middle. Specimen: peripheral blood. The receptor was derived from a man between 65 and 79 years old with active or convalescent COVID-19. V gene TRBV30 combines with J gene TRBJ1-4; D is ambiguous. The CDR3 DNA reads TGTGCCTGGAAAACCCACGGGGAAAAACTGTTTTTT. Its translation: CAWKTHGEKLFF. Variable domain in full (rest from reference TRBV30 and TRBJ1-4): SQTIHQWPATLVQPVGSPLSLECTVEGTSNPNLYWYRQAAGRGLQLLFYSVGIGQISSEVPQNLSASRPQDRQFILSSKKLLLSDSGFYLCAWKTHGEKLFFGSGTQLSVL.